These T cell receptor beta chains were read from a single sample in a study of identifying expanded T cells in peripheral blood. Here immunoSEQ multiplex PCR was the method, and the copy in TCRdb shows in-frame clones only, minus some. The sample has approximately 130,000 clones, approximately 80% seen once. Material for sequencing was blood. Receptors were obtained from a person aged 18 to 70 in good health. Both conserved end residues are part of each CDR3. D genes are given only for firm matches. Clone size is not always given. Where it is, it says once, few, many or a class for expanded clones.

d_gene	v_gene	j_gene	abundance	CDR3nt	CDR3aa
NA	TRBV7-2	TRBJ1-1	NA	TGTGCCAGCAGCCCCCGGGGGGGAAGAAACACTGAAGCTTTCTTT	CASSPRGGRNTEAFF
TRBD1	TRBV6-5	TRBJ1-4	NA	TGTGCCAGCAGTTACGGGACAGGGGTTGGAAAACTGTTTTTT	CASSYGTGVGKLFF
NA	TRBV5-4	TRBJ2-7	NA	TGTGCCAGCAGCTTGGCGGAAGGGCAGGGGCCATACGAGCAGTACTTC	CASSLAEGQGPYEQYF
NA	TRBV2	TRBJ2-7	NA	TGTGCCAGCAGAGAAAGACAGGATTTCTCCTACGAGCAGTACTTC	CASRERQDFSYEQYF
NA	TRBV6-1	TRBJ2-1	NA	TGTGCCAGCCGCCTAATATCCTACAATGAGCAGTTCTTC	CASRLISYNEQFF
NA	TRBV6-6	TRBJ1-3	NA	TGTGCCTCGGCGGGGACTAGCTCTGGAAACACCATATATTTT	CASAGTSSGNTIYF
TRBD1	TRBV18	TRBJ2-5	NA	TGTGCCAGCTCACCTCAGTCATCAGGGGGCCTCGGGGAGACCCAGTACTTC	CASSPQSSGGLGETQYF
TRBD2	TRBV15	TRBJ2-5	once	TGTGCCACCAGCAGCGGGGGGGCGAGAGAGACCCAGTACTTC	CATSSGGARETQYF
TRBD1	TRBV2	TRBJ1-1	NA	TGTGCCAGCAGTGGGGAAGGGGGCTTTGGAGCTTTCTTT	CASSGEGGFGAFF
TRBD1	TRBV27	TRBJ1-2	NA	TGTGCCAGCAGTTTCGGGGACAGCTATGGCTACACCTTC	CASSFGDSYGYTF
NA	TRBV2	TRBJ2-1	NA	TGTGCCAGCAGTGTAGTCAGCTCCTACAATGAGCAGTTCTTC	CASSVVSSYNEQFF
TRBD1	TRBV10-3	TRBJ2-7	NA	TGTGCCATCAGGGCAGGGACAGGGGGATACGAGCAGTACTTC	CAIRAGTGGYEQYF
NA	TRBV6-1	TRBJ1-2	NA	TGTGCCAGCAGTGAAAACGGACTCTATGGCTACACCTTC	CASSENGLYGYTF
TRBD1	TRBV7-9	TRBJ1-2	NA	TGTGCCAGCAGCCCAGGACAGGATGGCGCTGGCTACACCTTC	CASSPGQDGAGYTF
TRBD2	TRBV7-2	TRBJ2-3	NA	TGTGCCAGCAGCTCCCGAGGGACTATACCCACAGATACGCAGTATTTT	CASSSRGTIPTDTQYF
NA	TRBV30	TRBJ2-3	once	TGTGCCTGGAGTGTACAAGTAGATACGCAGTATTTT	CAWSVQVDTQYF
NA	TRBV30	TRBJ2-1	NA	TGTGCCTGGAGTTCGACATCGACTAGGGGCTACAATGAGCAGTTCTTC	CAWSSTSTRGYNEQFF
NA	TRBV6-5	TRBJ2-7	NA	TGTGCCAGCAGTTACCGGGGAACCTACGAGCAGTACTTC	CASSYRGTYEQYF
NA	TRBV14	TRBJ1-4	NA	TGTGCCAGCAGCCAAGGACAGCAGTCTAATGAAAAACTGTTTTTT	CASSQGQQSNEKLFF
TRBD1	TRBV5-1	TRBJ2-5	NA	TGCGCCAGCAGCAAAACAGGGGCGCAAGAGACCCAGTACTTC	CASSKTGAQETQYF
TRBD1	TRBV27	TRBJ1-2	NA	TGTGCCAGCAGTAGAACCTCCACAGGGGGCAACTATGGCTACACCTTC	CASSRTSTGGNYGYTF